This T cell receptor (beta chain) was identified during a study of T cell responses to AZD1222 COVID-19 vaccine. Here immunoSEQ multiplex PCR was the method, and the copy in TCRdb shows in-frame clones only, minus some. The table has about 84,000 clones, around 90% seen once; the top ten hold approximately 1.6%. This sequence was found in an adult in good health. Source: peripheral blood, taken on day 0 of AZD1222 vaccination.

CDR3 DNA: TGTGCCAGCAGTTTGGCCTCGGGGGCTAGTGGCTACACCTTC. Amino acid sequence: CASSLASGASGYTF. The chain has TRBV27 and TRBJ1-2, with D tentatively TRBD1 (6 bases). Trimming removed 3 bases from V and 7 bases from J, with 15 bases in between. The V gene's germline CDR1 is MNHEY and CDR2 SMNVEV (reference sequence). This CDR3 has 14 amino acids.